In this sample, the clone carrying this T cell receptor beta chain turned up a few times. Antigen specificity is unknown. Indicated time point: patch test 2, 6 weeks after DPC sensitization. The treatment was: therapeutic diphenylcyclopropenone sensitization with weekly scalp DPC. The data are from a study of human T cells and chemical hapten exposure. Study context: Diphenylcyclopropenone, dosed weekly to the scalp, was given to patients throughout the approximately 22-week study.

J gave up 4 bases and V 6 bases, and 9 bases lay outside the gene matches. The CDR3 is made up of 15 amino acids. Study-level results: Versus controls, expanded TCRs had significantly more large CDR3 similarity clusters.

Individual cDNA molecules each carried unique molecular identifiers attached by the library. A single record per CDR3 protein comes from TCRdb applying MiXCR to the RACE reads. This table has roughly 30,000 distinct CDR3 sequences, 9.4% appearing once. The sequence was collected from a man aged 25 to 40 with alopecia areata. Some clones in this sample may be carry-over from other donors' samples. This sample comprised whole blood, obtained in connection with sensitization to the hapten diphenylcyclopropenone (DPC). The genes are TRBV12-3 or TRBV12-4 and TRBJ1-1; 9 bases line up with TRBD1. The CDR3 reads CASRGPDRGFTEAFF. The CDR3 nucleotides read TGTGCCAGCAGGGGCCCGGACAGGGGTTTCACTGAAGCTTTCTTT.